Listed below are T cell receptor beta chains from one sample, sequenced in a study of blood T cell repertoires in COVID-19. The repertoire was sequenced with immunoSEQ multiplex PCR; TCRdb's copy has only in-frame clones and lacks some. The profile shows about 190,000 clones, under 90% of them singletons. Source material: peripheral blood. The origin of the receptors is a human donor in a cohort sampled during active COVID-19. Each CDR3 is given with its conserved first and last residue. The order of the fields is D gene, J gene, V gene, clone size, CDR3 protein, CDR3 DNA. A D gene is named only where the DNA matches it firmly. Clone size is given for some rows only: seen once, a few or many times, or a class if the clone is expanded.

-	TRBJ1-1	TRBV5-8	-	CASSLIYGDQQGTFF	TGTGCCAGCAGCTTGATTTATGGGGACCAACAGGGAACTTTCTTT
TRBD1	TRBJ1-1	TRBV10-2	-	CASSVWQGGTEAFF	TGCGCCAGCAGTGTGTGGCAGGGGGGCACTGAAGCTTTCTTT
-	TRBJ1-3	TRBV30	-	CAWTPDSGGNTIYF	TGTGCCTGGACCCCCGACAGTGGGGGAAACACCATATATTTT
-	TRBJ2-2	TRBV14	-	CASSQALTGELFF	TGTGCCAGCAGCCAAGCTTTGACCGGGGAGCTGTTTTTT
-	TRBJ2-1	TRBV11-2	-	CASSPDQGPYRLLFF	TGTGCCAGCAGCCCAGATCAGGGCCCCTACCGTCTTTTGTTCTTC
-	TRBJ2-2	TRBV2	-	CASRLVYTGELFF	TGTGCCAGCAGACTAGTGTACACCGGGGAGCTGTTTTTT
TRBD2	TRBJ2-2	TRBV4-1	-	CASSRRLAGGTNTGELFF	TGCGCCAGCAGCCGTCGGCTAGCGGGGGGCACGAACACCGGGGAGCTGTTTTTT
TRBD2	TRBJ2-1	TRBV5-4	-	CASSPSGRTHNEQFF	TGTGCCAGCAGCCCTAGCGGGAGGACCCACAATGAGCAGTTCTTC
-	TRBJ1-1	TRBV30	-	CAWSVIDFGYTEAFF	TGTGCCTGGAGTGTAATTGACTTTGGTTACACTGAAGCTTTCTTT
-	TRBJ2-4	TRBV19	-	CASSSAGLAKNIQYF	TGTGCCAGTAGTTCGGCGGGGTTAGCCAAAAACATTCAGTACTTC
-	TRBJ1-2	TRBV29-1	-	CSVDTANYGYTF	TGCAGCGTTGATACAGCTAACTATGGCTACACCTTC
-	TRBJ2-5	TRBV11-2	-	CASRLGGLETQYF	TGTGCCAGCCGCCTAGGGGGGCTGGAGACCCAGTACTTC
-	TRBJ1-2	TRBV19	-	CASSSQGFYGYTF	TGTGCCAGTAGTTCCCAGGGTTTCTATGGCTACACCTTC
-	TRBJ2-1	TRBV19	-	CASSMSQGSYNEQFF	TGTGCCAGTAGTATGAGTCAGGGCTCCTACAATGAGCAGTTCTTC
-	TRBJ1-5	TRBV28	-	CASSSTEAYQPQHF	TGTGCCAGCAGTTCGACAGAAGCCTATCAGCCCCAGCATTTT
-	TRBJ1-1	TRBV12-3/TRBV12-4	once	CASSLGVTEAFF	TGTGCCAGCAGCCTAGGGGTAACTGAAGCTTTCTTT
TRBD1	TRBJ2-5	TRBV6-5	-	CASKLGQGPGETQYF	TGTGCCAGCAAACTCGGACAGGGCCCCGGGGAGACCCAGTACTTC
-	TRBJ1-6	TRBV2	-	CASSYRRQALTSPLHF	TGTGCCAGCAGTTATCGTCGACAGGCACTAACTTCACCCCTCCACTTT
TRBD1	TRBJ1-5	TRBV7-9	-	CASSSDRVVGPQHF	TGTGCCAGCAGTTCGGACAGGGTCGTAGGGCCCCAGCATTTT
TRBD2	TRBJ2-3	TRBV15	few	CATSRFLAGVADTQYF	TGTGCCACCAGCAGGTTTTTAGCGGGGGTGGCAGATACGCAGTATTTT
TRBD2	TRBJ2-3	TRBV5-1	-	CASSIAGVPDTQYF	TGCGCCAGCTCCATAGCGGGAGTTCCAGATACGCAGTATTTT
TRBD1	TRBJ1-5	TRBV2	once	CASSADRDHQPQHF	TGTGCCAGCAGCGCGGACAGGGACCATCAGCCCCAGCATTTT
TRBD2	TRBJ2-3	TRBV28	-	CASSFPSGGTDTQYF	TGTGCCAGCAGTTTCCCTAGCGGGGGCACAGATACGCAGTATTTT
-	TRBJ2-1	TRBV14	-	CASSRGEHNEQFF	TGTGCCAGCAGCCGGGGGGAGCACAATGAGCAGTTCTTC
-	TRBJ1-2	TRBV2	-	CASSELRGFYGYTF	TGTGCCAGCAGTGAGTTAAGGGGTTTCTATGGCTACACCTTC
-	TRBJ1-3	TRBV5-1	-	CASSLDSLSGNTIYF	TGCGCCAGCAGCTTGGACAGCCTCTCTGGAAACACCATATATTTT